Listed below are T cell receptor beta chains from one sample, sequenced in a study of cytomegalovirus exposure and HLA in healthy donors. TCRdb keeps only in-frame clones here, not all; method: immunoSEQ multiplex PCR. The table shows 45,000 to 60,000 clones, with approximately 95% occurring only once. Sequenced material: PBMCs. The receptors were sampled from a woman under 30 in good health and CMV-seronegative. The CDR3 runs from the conserved cysteine through the conserved F or W. A D gene is named only where the DNA matches it firmly. Where a row states a size, it is once, few, many or the class of an expanded clone; other rows omit it.

TGTGCCAGTAGCGAACCGGGACAGGGAACAGATACGCAGTATTTT CASSEPGQGTDTQYF TRBJ2-3 TRBD1 NA TRBV19 15
TGTGCCAGCAGTTCCCTAGTGCCCAACTATGGCTACACCTTC CASSSLVPNYGYTF TRBJ1-2 NA NA TRBV6-5 14
TGTGCCAGCAGTTTAATGTCCGGGGGGCAGCAGTATTTT CASSLMSGGQQYF TRBJ2-3 NA NA TRBV28 13
TGCAGCGCAAAACGGGGGAGCACAGATACGCAGTATTTT CSAKRGSTDTQYF TRBJ2-3 NA NA TRBV29-1 13
TGTGCTAGTGGTTTGTTACAGGGGAAAACTGAAGCTTTCTTT CASGLLQGKTEAFF TRBJ1-1 TRBD1 NA TRBV12-5 14
TGTGCCAGCAGCCGCGGACAGGGGACAGATACGCAGTATTTT CASSRGQGTDTQYF TRBJ2-3 TRBD1 NA TRBV11-3 14
TGCGCCAGCAGCCACACCGGGACAGGGAGTGGCAATCAGCCCCAGCATTTT CASSHTGTGSGNQPQHF TRBJ1-5 TRBD1 NA TRBV4-1 17
TGTGCCAGCAGTTACGTCAGAAAAGGGGTGAGGTACGAGCAGTACTTC CASSYVRKGVRYEQYF TRBJ2-7 NA NA TRBV6-6 16
TGTGCCAGCAGTTTATCCCCCCGGTCACCCCTCCACTTT CASSLSPRSPLHF TRBJ1-6 NA NA TRBV27 13
TGTGCGGTTACTCGACAGGGCGGCGCTGAAGCTTTCTTT CAVTRQGGAEAFF TRBJ1-1 TRBD1 NA TRBV30 13
TGTGCCAGCACCCAACTAGGGGGAGTAGGAGAGACCCAGTACTTC CASTQLGGVGETQYF TRBJ2-5 NA NA TRBV7-2 15
TGTGCCAGTAGTATAGACAGGGGGGCTGGGGAGACCCAGTACTTC CASSIDRGAGETQYF TRBJ2-5 NA NA TRBV19 15
TGTGCCAGCAGCTTAATTCAGGGGAGTTATAATGAGCAGTTCTTC CASSLIQGSYNEQFF TRBJ2-1 NA NA TRBV7-3 15
TGTGCCAGCAATACAGGGGCCGCTGAAGCTTTCTTT CASNTGAAEAFF TRBJ1-1 TRBD1 NA TRBV6-1 12
TGTGCCAGCAGCCATCCTACAGCGGGGGGGCAATACAATGAGCAGTTCTTC CASSHPTAGGQYNEQFF TRBJ2-1 TRBD2 NA TRBV4-2 17
TGTGCCAGCAGTGAGTTGGCAGGGAGCAATCAGCCCCAGCATTTT CASSELAGSNQPQHF TRBJ1-5 NA few TRBV2 15
TGTGCCAGCGAGTCTAGGGCGGGGATTTCCAAAAACATTCAGTACTTC CASESRAGISKNIQYF TRBJ2-4 NA NA TRBV2 16
TGTGCCAGCAGCTTAGCGGCGAGGGCCTCTAACTATGGCTACACCTTC CASSLAARASNYGYTF TRBJ1-2 NA NA TRBV7-8 16
TGTGCCAGCAGCCAAGGTAACTGGCAAGAGACCCAGTACTTC CASSQGNWQETQYF TRBJ2-5 NA NA TRBV4-2 14
TGTGCCAGTGGCCAATGGTTTGGTCCCTACAATGAGCAGTTCTTC CASGQWFGPYNEQFF TRBJ2-1 NA NA TRBV19 15
TGTGCCAGCAGTATTGACAGCAACTACGAGCAGTACTTC CASSIDSNYEQYF TRBJ2-7 NA NA TRBV6-6 13
TGTGCCAGCAGCGACGGGGGGGCAAGCACAGATACGCAGTATTTT CASSDGGASTDTQYF TRBJ2-3 TRBD2 NA TRBV9 15
TGTGCCAGCAATCCGTGGGCAGGGGCCGGGGAGCTGTTTTTT CASNPWAGAGELFF TRBJ2-2 NA NA TRBV6-6 14
TGTGCCAGCTCACAAGGACAGGTCAATCAGCCCCAGCATTTT CASSQGQVNQPQHF TRBJ1-5 TRBD1 NA TRBV18 14
TGTGCCAGCAGCATGGGACTAGCGGGAGCGAACTACAATGAGCAGTTCTTC CASSMGLAGANYNEQFF TRBJ2-1 TRBD2 NA TRBV7-9 17
TGTGCTAGCCGACAGGGGGTTAGCACCGGGGAGCTGTTTTTT CASRQGVSTGELFF TRBJ2-2 TRBD1 NA TRBV12-5 14
TGTGCCAGCAGCGTTAACAGCGGGATAAAGGTGAACACCGGGGAGCTGTTTTTT CASSVNSGIKVNTGELFF TRBJ2-2 TRBD2 NA TRBV9 18
TGTGCCAGCAGTAGACAGGGTAGTAATGGCTACACCTTC CASSRQGSNGYTF TRBJ1-2 TRBD1 NA TRBV6-5 13
TGCAGCGTTGATAACTTGGGACTAGCGGGAGCTCCCGATACGCAGTATTTT CSVDNLGLAGAPDTQYF TRBJ2-3 TRBD2 NA TRBV29-1 17